The T cell receptor beta chain under discussion was sequenced for a study of blood T cell repertoires in COVID-19. Study in general: The United States, Italy and Spain provided the acute and convalescent COVID-19 samples. From T cells, B-cell-depleted T cells, or PBMCs came the material, which was cDNA or gDNA.

Measured with immunoSEQ multiplex PCR; TCRdb has only the in-frame clones, and not every one. The repertoire holds 430,000 or so clones, with about 90% as singletons. Trimming cost V 3 bases and J 11 bases, with 8 bases left between them. The CDR3 is made up of 10 amino acids. The V gene's germline CDR1 is SNHLY and CDR2 FYNNEI. The sequence was collected from a man younger than 30 with COVID-19, enrolled during active disease. The specimen sequenced was peripheral blood. This chain links TRBV2 with TRBJ2-7; D gene unclear. The CDR3 loop reads CASSEARKYF. Written as DNA, the CDR3 is TGTGCCAGCAGTGAGGCTAGAAAGTACTTC.